This entry lists 30 T cell receptor beta chains sequenced from one sample in a study of CD8+CD57+ T cells in acquired aplastic anemia. The TCR beta profiling, which covered VDJ combination and CDR3 sequence, was carried out using genomic DNA as the template. TCRdb re-called the reads with MiXCR, one entry per CDR3 protein. The table records about 40,000 distinct CDR3 sequences, 63% of them present only once. Sequencing was done on patients that had shown CD8+CD57+ cell expansion by flow cytometry. The specimen was sorted CD4+, CD8+, or CD8+CD57+ T cells (not recorded which) from PBMCs. Receptor source: a human donor with aplastic anemia.

This chain uses TRBV10-2 with TRBJ2-5; D call uncertain. V dropped 1 base and J dropped 1 base, with 4 bases sitting between them. Germline V gives CDR1 WSHSY, CDR2 SAAADI. The CDR3 contains 13 residues. The CDR3: CASSEFVQETQYF. Written as DNA, the CDR3 is TGCGCCAGCAGTGAGTTTGTCCAAGAGACCCAGTACTTC.

This clonotype appeared many times. The rearrangement uses TRBV9 and TRBJ2-7; perhaps D is TRBD1 or TRBD2 (6 bases each). Per germline, CDR1 SGDLS and CDR2 YYNGEE. This CDR3 comprises 14 residues. Trimming shortened V by 0 bases and J by 6 bases, and 13 bases separated the two germline ends. Written as DNA, the CDR3 is TGTGCCAGCAGCGTAGACGGAGGGGGAGGCGAGCAGTACTTC. This translates into CASSVDGGGGEQYF.

The chain couples TRBV15 to TRBJ2-1; no firm D call. Per the germline V gene, CDR1 is LNHNV and CDR2 is YYDKDF (reference sequence). CDR3 length equals 12 residues. V was clipped by 3 bases and J by 8 bases, with 8 bases between them. The CDR3 DNA reads TGTGCCACCAGCAGGCCAAGGGATGAGCAGTTCTTC. The encoded protein is CATSRPRDEQFF.

The chain links TRBV9 to TRBJ2-2; TRBD1 matches at 10 bases. CDR3 length: 16 amino acids. Looked up from germline, CDR1 is SGDLS and CDR2 is YYNGEE. V dropped 5 bases and J dropped 1; count of bases not matched to a gene: 5. CDR3 sequence (DNA): TGTGCCAGCAGTGACGACAGGGGGCGGAACACCGGGGAGCTGTTTTTT. It yields the protein CASSDDRGRNTGELFF.

V gene TRBV15 combines with J gene TRBJ1-2; weak D call: TRBD1 (6 bases). The CDR3 has 13 amino acids. Trimming removed 10 bases from V and 3 bases from J, with 15 bases in between. The germline gives CDR1 LNHNV, CDR2 YYDKDF (reference sequence). Written as DNA, the CDR3 is TGTGCCATGGCAGGGGTACGGGACTATGGCTACACCTTC. It translates to CAMAGVRDYGYTF. The full variable domain, its missing parts supplied by reference TRBV15 and TRBJ1-2, is DAMVIQNPRYQVTQFGKPVTLSCSQTLNHNVMYWYQQKSSQAPKLLFHYYDKDFNNEADTPDNFQSRRPNTSFCFLDIRSPGLGDTAMYLCAMAGVRDYGYTFGSGTRLTVV.

This chain links TRBV20-1 with TRBJ2-7; D gene unclear. V lost 5 bases and J 0 bases, leaving 8 bases between the germline ends. CDR3 length: 12 residues. In germline, CDR1 is DFQATT, CDR2 SNEGSKA (reference sequence). The CDR3 nucleotides read TGCAGTGCTTCGATTGCCTCCTACGAGCAGTACTTC. This sequence encodes CSASIASYEQYF.

This clonotype was counted many times. The chain employs TRBV5-4 and TRBJ1-2; no clear D gene. Germline V gene lookup returns CDR1 SGHNT and CDR2 YYREEE (reference sequence). Deletions cut 0 bases from V and 5 bases from J, with 14 bases between. The length of the CDR3 is 15 residues. CDR3 loop: CASSLDLSVTYGYTF. The CDR3 region has the DNA TGTGCCAGCAGCTTGGACTTGAGCGTTACTTATGGCTACACCTTC.

This clonotype appeared once. The V call is TRBV11-1, the J call TRBJ2-3, with 7 bases identical to TRBD2. The CDR3 spans 16 residues. After removal of 1 base from V and 6 bases from J, the junction contained 10 bases not matched to a gene. CDR1 and CDR2 from the germline V gene are SGHAT and FQDESV (reference sequence). The CDR3 here is CASSLGPGGSGDTQYF. In DNA, the CDR3 is TGTGCCAGCAGCTTAGGCCCGGGCGGGAGTGGGGATACGCAGTATTTT.

The V gene is TRBV2, the J gene TRBJ2-1; D is possibly TRBD2 (6 bases). CDR1 is SNHLY and CDR2 is FYNNEI in the germline V gene. V was clipped by 4 bases and J by 11 bases, with 18 bases between them. The CDR3 sequence is 14 residues long. CDR3 bases: TGTGCCAGCAGTGGTCAGGAGGAGGGGAATCAGCAGTTCTTC. Translated: CASSGQEEGNQQFF.

In this sample, this clonotype is hyperexpanded. The chain couples TRBV7-9 to TRBJ1-5; the D is unclear. The germline gives CDR1 SEHNR, CDR2 FQNEAQ (reference sequence). Trimming shortened V by 3 bases and J by 5 bases, and 5 bases separated the two germline ends. The length of the CDR3 is 12 residues. The CDR3 bases are TGTGCCAGCAGCTTCCCAGATCAGCCCCAGCATTTT. It codes for CASSFPDQPQHF. Based on the CDR3 plus reference TRBV7-9 and TRBJ1-5, the full variable domain is DTGVSQNPRHKITKRGQNVTFRCDPISEHNRLYWYRQTLGQGPEFLTYFQNEAQLEKSRLLSDRFSAERPKGSFSTLEIQRTEQGDSAMYLCASSFPDQPQHFGDGTRLSIL.

The chain employs TRBV2 and TRBJ2-7; TRBD1 might be the D (6 bases). Trimming removed 6 bases from V and 7 bases from J, with 7 bases in between. The CDR3 covers 10 residues. Germline lookup yields CDR1 SNHLY and CDR2 FYNNEI. CDR3 nucleotide sequence: TGTGCCAGCAGCGGACAGGAGCAGTACTTC. It codes for CASSGQEQYF. Complete variable domain (other parts from reference TRBV2 and TRBJ2-7): EPEVTQTPSHQVTQMGQEVILRCVPISNHLYFYWYRQILGQKVEFLVSFYNNEISEKSEIFDDQFSVERPDGSNFTLKIRSTKLEDSAMYFCASSGQEQYFGPGTRLTVT.

About this clonotype: The conserved final phenylalanine or tryptophan is absent from the CDR3, which likely points to a read error. The chain combines TRBV4-2 with TRBJ1-1; D is possibly TRBD1 (5 bases). Trimming pared 0 bases from V and 4 bases from J, leaving 12 bases between. The CDR3 covers 15 residues. Germline values: CDR1 LGHNA, CDR2 YNFKEQ. The CDR3 DNA sequence: TGTGCCAGCAGCCAAGATCCAGGGAGGTCCACTGAAGCTTTCCTT. This gives the protein CASSQDPGRSTEAFL.

The chain is built from TRBV7-9 and TRBJ1-1; perhaps TRBD1 as D (5 bases). Trimming removed 0 bases at V and 0 bases at J, with 8 bases between. The CDR3 loop spans 15 amino acids. Germline V lookup: CDR1 SEHNR, CDR2 FQNEAQ (reference sequence). The CDR3 nucleotides are TGTGCCAGCAGCTTAGCTCCGGGGGTGAACACTGAAGCTTTCTTT. It yields the protein CASSLAPGVNTEAFF.

The chain joins TRBV20-1 to TRBJ2-5, with TRBD1 identical over 12 bases. Germline V lookup: CDR1 DFQATT, CDR2 SNEGSKA (reference sequence). This CDR3 spans 14 amino acids. Losses at the gene ends were 6 bases for V and 3 bases for J; bases not matched to a gene: 5. CDR3 residues: CSARDRGREETQYF. CDR3 coding DNA: TGCAGTGCCAGGGACAGGGGGCGGGAAGAGACCCAGTACTTC.

The V gene is TRBV2, the J gene TRBJ1-4; D gene ambiguous. The CDR3 has 11 amino acids. The germline V gene encodes CDR1 SNHLY and CDR2 FYNNEI. The V and J ends lost 7 bases and 12 bases respectively, with 12 bases between them. CDR3 DNA sequence: TGTGCCAGCAAGGTGATGGTGGAACTGTTTTTT. It translates to CASKVMVELFF.

Comment on this clonotype: The CDR3 carries no conserved terminal phenylalanine or tryptophan, so it likely arises from a read error. No DNA is shown, since the ends of the CDR3 on it are uncertain; the CDR3 is the one TCRdb lists. The chain has TRBV10-3 and TRBJ2-1. Germline V gives CDR1 ENHRY, CDR2 SYGVKD. The CDR3 is 8 amino acids in total, end residues counted. The CDR3 region is CAISESVA.

The table lists this clonotype with many counts. The chain links TRBV28 to TRBJ1-6; 9 bases match TRBD1. Trimming cost V 6 bases and J 6 bases; bases outside gene matches: 3. The germline gives CDR1 MDHEN, CDR2 SYDVKM. The CDR3 extends over 14 amino acids. The CDR3 DNA sequence: TGTGCCAGCAGCCAGGACAGGGGTAATTCACCCCTCCACTTT. Its protein product is CASSQDRGNSPLHF. The variable domain in full, with the rest retrieved from reference TRBV28 and TRBJ1-6, is DVKVTQSSRYLVKRTGEKVFLECVQDMDHENMFWYRQDPGLGLRLIYFSYDVKMKEKGDIPEGYSVSREKKERFSLILESASTNQTSMYLCASSQDRGNSPLHFGNGTRLTVT.

This clonotype was counted ten times or more. This chain links TRBV7-3 with TRBJ1-1; possible D gene TRBD1, 5 bases. V dropped 1 base and J dropped 2 bases, with 14 bases sitting between them. This CDR3 is built from 16 residues. Germline V gives CDR1 SGHTA, CDR2 FQGTGA. The CDR3 region is CASSLMGVGTNTEAFF. DNA of the CDR3: TGTGCCAGCAGCTTAATGGGAGTGGGGACTAACACTGAAGCTTTCTTT.

This clonotype was observed a few times. V is TRBV20-1 and J is TRBJ1-1; the D gene is possibly TRBD1 (6 bases). The germline V gene encodes CDR1 DFQATT and CDR2 SNEGSKA (reference sequence). Between the trimmed V and J ends, which lost 0 bases and 1 base, there was a span of 6 bases. The CDR3 has 13 residues. Written as DNA, the CDR3 is TGCAGTGCTAGAGAGGGGGCGAACACTGAAGCTTTCTTT. Protein product: CSAREGANTEAFF.

V gene TRBV5-4 combines with J gene TRBJ2-7; D is unclear. V gave up 0 bases and J gave up 7 bases, with 17 bases separating them. CDR1 and CDR2 from the germline V gene are SGHNT and YYREEE (reference sequence). The CDR3 contains 15 residues. The CDR3 protein is CASSLVRSPEGEQYF. The DNA of the CDR3 is TGTGCCAGCAGCTTGGTACGATCACCCGAAGGGGAGCAGTACTTC.

This sequence joins TRBV19 and TRBJ2-7; D gene uncertain. The CDR3 runs 12 residues. V gave up 4 bases and J gave up 1 base, with 5 bases separating them. Looked up from germline, CDR1 is LNHDA and CDR2 is SQIVND (reference sequence). CDR3 coding DNA: TGTGCCAGTAGTACCAGATCCTACGAGCAGTACTTC. Translating it yields CASSTRSYEQYF.

This chain joins TRBV10-1 and TRBJ2-1, with D unclear. Trimming removed 0 bases from V and 3 bases from J, with 9 bases in between. The V gene's germline CDR1 is WNHNN and CDR2 SYGVQD (reference sequence). The CDR3 runs to 15 residues. CDR3 region: CASSESGYGYNEQFF. CDR3 in DNA: TGCGCCAGCAGTGAGTCCGGTTACGGCTACAATGAGCAGTTCTTC.

The gene calls are TRBV27 and TRBJ1-3; no definite D call. With 2 bases removed from V and 6 bases from J, the gap between germline ends came to 11 bases. Germline V gene data show CDR1 as MNHEY and CDR2 as SMNVEV (reference sequence). The CDR3 contains 14 residues. The CDR3 spells CASSLSPGSNTIYF. The CDR3 nucleotides are TGTGCCAGCAGTTTAAGTCCGGGATCAAACACCATATATTTT.

A note on this clonotype: One junction end does not reproduce the germline sequence, and a read error may be involved. The gene calls are TRBV19 and TRBJ2-1; D possibly uses TRBD1 or TRBD2 (5 bases each). Germline V gene lookup returns CDR1 LNHDA and CDR2 SQIVND (reference sequence). This CDR3 has 15 residues. CDR3 bases: TGTGCCAGTAGCATGGGAGACAGCTTATACAATGAGCAGCTCTTC. As protein: CASSMGDSLYNEQLF.

This chain connects TRBV2 to TRBJ2-7; D not certain. Looked up from germline, CDR1 is SNHLY and CDR2 is FYNNEI. V was pared by 6 bases and J by 5 bases, with 17 bases between. The CDR3 totals 14 residues. CDR3 nucleotides: TGTGCCAGCAGGAAAACTAACGTGGCAGACGAGCAGTACTTC. This sequence encodes CASRKTNVADEQYF.

V and J are TRBV19 and TRBJ2-3, with 9 bases aligning to TRBD1. Unmatched junction bases numbered 3, after V lost 5 bases and J lost 3 bases. This CDR3 region has 14 residues. The germline V gene encodes CDR1 LNHDA and CDR2 SQIVND (reference sequence). CDR3 region: CASSGTGFTDTQYF. The CDR3 coding sequence is TGTGCCAGTAGTGGGACAGGGTTTACAGATACGCAGTATTTT.

The gene calls are TRBV9 and TRBJ2-1; 10 bases align to TRBD2. The CDR3 runs to 16 residues. The germline V gene encodes CDR1 SGDLS and CDR2 YYNGEE. The V and J ends lost 4 bases and 0 bases, in that order; junction bases with no gene match: 4. DNA of the CDR3: TGTGCCAGCAGCTCAGCGGGGGGGAGCTCCTACAATGAGCAGTTCTTC. Protein product: CASSSAGGSSYNEQFF.

To note about this clonotype: An end of the junction differs from the germline gene, which may be a read error. The chain joins TRBV25-1 to TRBJ2-7; 12 bases align to TRBD2. CDR1 and CDR2 from the germline V gene are MGHDK and SYGVNS. The CDR3 consists of 14 residues. CDR3 in DNA: TGTGCCAGCAGTACCCGACTAGCGGGAGACGAGCAGCACTTC. It translates to CASSTRLAGDEQHF.

With regard to this clonotype: The missing conserved phenylalanine or tryptophan at the end of this CDR3 makes a read error likely. This chain links TRBV2 with TRBJ1-5, with 8 bases aligning to TRBD1. V lost 6 bases to trimming and J lost 4 bases; unmatched junction nucleotides: 5. The CDR3 consists of 14 residues. CDR1 and CDR2 from the germline V gene are SNHLY and FYNNEI. CDR3 nucleotides: TGTGCCAGCAGAGGGGACAGGAGGAATCAGCCCCAGCATTCT. It codes for CASRGDRRNQPQHS.

In this sample, this clonotype turned up many times. The chain couples TRBV6-5 to TRBJ2-7, with 8 nucleotides matching TRBD1. Trimming at V came to 6 bases and at J to 2 bases, leaving 9 bases not matched to a gene. CDR1 is MNHEY and CDR2 is SVGAGI in the germline V gene. This CDR3 is 15 amino acids long. The CDR3 DNA reads TGTGCCAGCAGCAGTACAGGGGGGTTGCCCTACGAGCAGTACTTC. Translated, it gives CASSSTGGLPYEQYF.